A single T cell receptor (beta chain) is shown here with its context. Antigen: not known. Amplification used 60 Vbeta primers and 13 Jbeta primers. Clones were sequenced by immunoSEQ multiplex PCR, and TCRdb holds only the in-frame ones, with some missing. The repertoire has around 160,000 clones, almost 80% of them found once; the top ten carry around 15%. The sample is drawn from a study of cytomegalovirus exposure and HLA in healthy donors. Study outcomes and limitations: An analysis that was carried out later associated 16,000 or so TCR beta sequences with HLA alleles at 0.05 false discovery rate. Earlier analysis found most TCR beta V segments productive about 87% or about 30% of the time. Later, an analysis showed that TCR beta chains associated with HLA were more clonally expanded than others that were equally common.

With V trimmed by 2 bases and J by 6 bases, 4 bases remained unmatched. The CDR3 runs to 13 residues. Germline V lookup: CDR1 MNHEY, CDR2 SVGAGI. J is TRBJ2-7 and V is TRBV6-5, with 7 bases that match TRBD1. This receptor was identified in a man in his forties or fifties in good health and CMV-seropositive. Input material: PBMCs. The DNA of the CDR3 is TGTGCCAGCAGTTACAGGGGGCCTGGCGAGCAGTACTTC. This gives the protein CASSYRGPGEQYF.